The clone carrying this T cell receptor beta chain was counted only a few times. Absence of ophthalmopathy progression within 18 months defined stable Graves' hyperthyroidism. The sample originates from a study of T cells in Graves' hyperthyroidism and ophthalmopathy. Using RNA transcripts as the source, TCR beta CDR3 regions were amplified. The primer set for the first-round RT-PCR of the TCR CDR3 was HTBI. MiXCR, run by TCRdb on the multiplex PCR reads, gives a single entry per CDR3 protein. The sample has around 800,000 distinct CDR3 sequences, approximately 40% seen once. CDR1 and CDR2 (germline): SGHAT, FQNNGV. V dropped 5 bases and J dropped 1 base, with 14 bases sitting between them. This CDR3 has 15 residues.

Input material: blood. This chain connects TRBV11-2 to TRBJ2-5; D is possibly TRBD1 (6 bases). This TCR came from a man between 18 and 29 years old with Graves' hyperthyroidism. The CDR3: CASSLRGQSQETQYF. The CDR3 region has the DNA TGTGCCAGCAGCCTTCGAGGACAGAGCCAAGAGACCCAGTACTTC.